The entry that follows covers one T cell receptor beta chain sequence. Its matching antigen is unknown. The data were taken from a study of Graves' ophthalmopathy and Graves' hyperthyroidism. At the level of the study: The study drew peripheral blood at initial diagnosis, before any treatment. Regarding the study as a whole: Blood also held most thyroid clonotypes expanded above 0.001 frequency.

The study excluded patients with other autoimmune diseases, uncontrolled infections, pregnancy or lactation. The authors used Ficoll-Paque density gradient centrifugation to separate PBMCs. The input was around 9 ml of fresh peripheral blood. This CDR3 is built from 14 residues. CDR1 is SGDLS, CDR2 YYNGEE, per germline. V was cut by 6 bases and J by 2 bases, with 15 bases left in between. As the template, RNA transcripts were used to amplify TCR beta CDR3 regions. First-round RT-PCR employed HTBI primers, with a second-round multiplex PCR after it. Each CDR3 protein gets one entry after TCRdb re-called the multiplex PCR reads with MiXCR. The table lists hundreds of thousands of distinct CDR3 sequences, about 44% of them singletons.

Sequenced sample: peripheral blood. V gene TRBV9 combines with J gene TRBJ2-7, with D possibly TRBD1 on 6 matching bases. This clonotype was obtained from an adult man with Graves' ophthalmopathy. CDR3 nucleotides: TGTGCCAGCACCAAGACAGGCTATCCCTACGAGCAGTACTTC. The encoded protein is CASTKTGYPYEQYF.